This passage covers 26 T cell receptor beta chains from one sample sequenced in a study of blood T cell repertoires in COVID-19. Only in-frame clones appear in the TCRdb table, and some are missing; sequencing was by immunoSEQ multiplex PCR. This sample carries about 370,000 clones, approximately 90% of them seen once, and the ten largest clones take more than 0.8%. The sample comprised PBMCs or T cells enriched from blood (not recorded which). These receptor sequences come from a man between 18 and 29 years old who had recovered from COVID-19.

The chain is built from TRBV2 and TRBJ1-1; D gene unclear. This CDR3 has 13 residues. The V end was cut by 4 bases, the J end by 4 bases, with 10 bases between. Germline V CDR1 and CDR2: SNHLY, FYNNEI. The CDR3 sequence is CASSAPWSTEAFF. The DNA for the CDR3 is TGTGCCAGCAGTGCACCCTGGAGCACTGAAGCTTTCTTT.

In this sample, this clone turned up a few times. The CDR3 nucleotides read TGTGCCAGCAGCCCCATGGGCGGGGGTCAGCCCCAGCATTTT. This gives the protein CASSPMGGGQPQHF. The rearrangement links TRBV5-8 to TRBJ1-5; the D gene is possibly TRBD1 (5 bases). Deletions cut 4 bases from V and 6 bases from J, with 14 bases between. Germline CDR1 and CDR2: SGHTS and YDEGEE. The CDR3 spans 14 residues.

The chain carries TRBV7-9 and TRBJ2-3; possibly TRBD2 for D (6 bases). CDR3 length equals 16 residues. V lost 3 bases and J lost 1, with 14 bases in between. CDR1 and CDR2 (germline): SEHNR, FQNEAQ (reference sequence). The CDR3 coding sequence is TGTGCCAGCAGCTTGACACTGGGGGGAGGCACAGATACGCAGTATTTT. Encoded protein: CASSLTLGGGTDTQYF.

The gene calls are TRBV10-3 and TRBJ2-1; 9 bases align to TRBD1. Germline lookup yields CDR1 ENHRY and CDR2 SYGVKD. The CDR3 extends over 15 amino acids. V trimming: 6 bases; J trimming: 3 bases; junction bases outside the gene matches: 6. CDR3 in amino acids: CAISSQGAGYNEQFF. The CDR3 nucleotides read TGTGCCATCAGCTCACAGGGGGCGGGCTACAATGAGCAGTTCTTC.

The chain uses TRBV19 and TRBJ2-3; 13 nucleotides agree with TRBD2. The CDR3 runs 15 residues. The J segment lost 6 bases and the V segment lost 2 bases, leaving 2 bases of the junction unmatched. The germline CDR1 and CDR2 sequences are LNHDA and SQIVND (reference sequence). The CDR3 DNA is TGTGCCAGTAGTATAACTAGCGGGGGGGCCGATACGCAGTATTTT. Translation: CASSITSGGADTQYF.

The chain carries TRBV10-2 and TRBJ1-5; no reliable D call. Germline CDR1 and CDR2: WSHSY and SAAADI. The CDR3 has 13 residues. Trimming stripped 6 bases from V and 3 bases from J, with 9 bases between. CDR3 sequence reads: CASSLDSNQPQHF. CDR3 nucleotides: TGCGCCAGCAGCCTCGACTCCAATCAGCCCCAGCATTTT.

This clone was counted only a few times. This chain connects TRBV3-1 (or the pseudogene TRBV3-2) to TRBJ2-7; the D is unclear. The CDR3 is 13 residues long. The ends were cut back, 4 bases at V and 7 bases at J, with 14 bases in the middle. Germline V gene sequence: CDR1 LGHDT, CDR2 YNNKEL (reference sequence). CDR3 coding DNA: TGTGCCAGCAGCCCAGCGTCTGGTTTGGAGCAGTACTTC. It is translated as CASSPASGLEQYF.

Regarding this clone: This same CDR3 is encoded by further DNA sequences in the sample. DNA of the CDR3: TGTGCCAGCAGCTTGGCGGGCTCCTCCTACGAGCAGTACTTC. Encoded protein: CASSLAGSSYEQYF. The chain employs TRBV7-2 and TRBJ2-7; perhaps TRBD2 as D (5 bases). The CDR3 totals 14 residues. Germline lookup yields CDR1 SGHTA and CDR2 FQGNSA. The V and J ends lost 3 bases and 0 bases respectively, with 9 bases between them. Using reference TRBV7-2 and TRBJ2-7 for the parts outside the CDR3, the full variable domain is GAGVSQSPSNKVTEKGKDVELRCDPISGHTALYWYRQSLGQGLEFLIYFQGNSAPDKSGLPSDRFSAERTGGSVSTLTIQRTQQEDSAVYLCASSLAGSSYEQYFGPGTRLTVT.

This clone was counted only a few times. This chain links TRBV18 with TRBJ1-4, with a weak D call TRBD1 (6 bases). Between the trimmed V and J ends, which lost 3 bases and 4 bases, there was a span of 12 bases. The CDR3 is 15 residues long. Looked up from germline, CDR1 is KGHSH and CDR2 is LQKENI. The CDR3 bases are TGTGCCAGCTCACCCCCGGGACACCGTAATGAAAAACTGTTTTTT. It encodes CASSPPGHRNEKLFF. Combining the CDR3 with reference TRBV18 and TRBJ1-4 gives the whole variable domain NAGVMQNPRHLVRRRGQEARLRCSPMKGHSHVYWYRQLPEEGLKFMVYLQKENIIDESGMPKERFSAEFPKEGPSILRIQQVVRGDSAAYFCASSPPGHRNEKLFFGSGTQLSVL.

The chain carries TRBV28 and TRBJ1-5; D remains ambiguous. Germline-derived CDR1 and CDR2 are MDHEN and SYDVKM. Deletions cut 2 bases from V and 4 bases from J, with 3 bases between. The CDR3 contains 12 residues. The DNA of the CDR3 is TGTGCCAGCAGTTTACCGAATCAGCCCCAGCATTTT. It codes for CASSLPNQPQHF. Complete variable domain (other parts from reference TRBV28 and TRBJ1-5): DVKVTQSSRYLVKRTGEKVFLECVQDMDHENMFWYRQDPGLGLRLIYFSYDVKMKEKGDIPEGYSVSREKKERFSLILESASTNQTSMYLCASSLPNQPQHFGDGTRLSIL.

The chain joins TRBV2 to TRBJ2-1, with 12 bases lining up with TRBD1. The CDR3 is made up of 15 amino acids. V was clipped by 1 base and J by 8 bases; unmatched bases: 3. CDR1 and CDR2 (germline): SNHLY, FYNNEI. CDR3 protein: CASSEEGQGADEQFF. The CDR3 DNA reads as TGTGCCAGCAGTGAAGAGGGACAGGGGGCCGATGAGCAGTTCTTC.

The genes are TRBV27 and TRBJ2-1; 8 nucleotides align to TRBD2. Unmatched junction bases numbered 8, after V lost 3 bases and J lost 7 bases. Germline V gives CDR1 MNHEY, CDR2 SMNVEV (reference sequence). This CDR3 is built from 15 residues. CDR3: CASSFGREAGNEQFF. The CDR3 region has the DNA TGTGCCAGCAGTTTCGGGCGGGAGGCCGGGAATGAGCAGTTCTTC.

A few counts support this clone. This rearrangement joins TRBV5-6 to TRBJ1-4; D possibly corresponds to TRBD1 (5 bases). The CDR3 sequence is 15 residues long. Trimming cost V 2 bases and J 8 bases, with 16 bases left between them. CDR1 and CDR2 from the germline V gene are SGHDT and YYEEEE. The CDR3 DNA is TGTGCCAGCAGCTTTGTCGACAGACGAAAGGAAAAACTGTTTTTT. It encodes CASSFVDRRKEKLFF.

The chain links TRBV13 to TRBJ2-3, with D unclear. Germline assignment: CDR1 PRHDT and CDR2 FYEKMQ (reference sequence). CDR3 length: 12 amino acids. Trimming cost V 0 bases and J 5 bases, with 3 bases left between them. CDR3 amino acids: CASSLGLDTQYF. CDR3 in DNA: TGTGCCAGCAGCTTAGGCCTAGATACGCAGTATTTT.

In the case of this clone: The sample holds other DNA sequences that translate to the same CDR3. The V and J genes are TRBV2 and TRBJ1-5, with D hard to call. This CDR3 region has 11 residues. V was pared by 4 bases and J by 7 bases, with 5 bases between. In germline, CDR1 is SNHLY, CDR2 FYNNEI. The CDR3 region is CASSVSQPQHF. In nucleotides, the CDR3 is TGTGCCAGCAGTGTGAGCCAGCCCCAGCATTTT.

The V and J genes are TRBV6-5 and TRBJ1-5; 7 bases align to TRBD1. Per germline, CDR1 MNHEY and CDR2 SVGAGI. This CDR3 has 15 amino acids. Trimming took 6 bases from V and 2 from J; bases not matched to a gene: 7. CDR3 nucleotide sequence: TGTGCCAGCAGCTCACAGGGGAGCGGCAATCAGCCCCAGCATTTT. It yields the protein CASSSQGSGNQPQHF.

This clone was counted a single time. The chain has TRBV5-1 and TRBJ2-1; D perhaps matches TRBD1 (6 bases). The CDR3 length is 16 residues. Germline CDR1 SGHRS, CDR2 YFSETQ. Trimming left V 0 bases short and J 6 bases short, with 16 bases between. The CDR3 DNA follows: TGCGCCAGCAGCTTGGGATGGGGGCCGGGTGGCAATGAGCAGTTCTTC. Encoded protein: CASSLGWGPGGNEQFF.

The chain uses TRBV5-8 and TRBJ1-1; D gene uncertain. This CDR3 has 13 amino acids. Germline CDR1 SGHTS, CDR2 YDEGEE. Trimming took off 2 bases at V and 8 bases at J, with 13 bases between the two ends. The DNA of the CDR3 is TGTGCCAGCAGCTTAAGGCAGGATGGCGAAGCTTTCTTT. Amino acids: CASSLRQDGEAFF.

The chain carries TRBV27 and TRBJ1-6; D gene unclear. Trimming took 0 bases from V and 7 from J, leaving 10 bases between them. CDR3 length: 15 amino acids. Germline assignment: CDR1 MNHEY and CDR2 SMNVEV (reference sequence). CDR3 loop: CASSLSGSGNSPLHF. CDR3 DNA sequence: TGTGCCAGCAGTTTATCGGGTTCGGGAAATTCACCCCTCCACTTT.

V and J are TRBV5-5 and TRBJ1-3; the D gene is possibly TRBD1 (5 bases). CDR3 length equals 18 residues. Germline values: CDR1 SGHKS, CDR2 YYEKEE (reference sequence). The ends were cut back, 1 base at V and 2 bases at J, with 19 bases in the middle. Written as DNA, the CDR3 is TGTGCCAGCAGCTTGTCTAGCGGGGGTATATCGCCTGGAAACACCATATATTTT. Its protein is CASSLSSGGISPGNTIYF. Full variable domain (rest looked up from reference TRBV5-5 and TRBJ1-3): DAGVTQSPTHLIKTRGQQVTLRCSPISGHKSVSWYQQVLGQGPQFIFQYYEKEERGRGNFPDRFSARQFPNYSSELNVNALLLGDSALYLCASSLSSGGISPGNTIYFGEGSWLTVV.

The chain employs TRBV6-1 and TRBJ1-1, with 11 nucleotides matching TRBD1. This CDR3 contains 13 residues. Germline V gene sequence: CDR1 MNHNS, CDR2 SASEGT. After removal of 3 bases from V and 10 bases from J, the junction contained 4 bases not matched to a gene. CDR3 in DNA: TGTGCCAGCAGTGACCCGGGGACAGGGGGAGCTTTCTTT. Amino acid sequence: CASSDPGTGGAFF.

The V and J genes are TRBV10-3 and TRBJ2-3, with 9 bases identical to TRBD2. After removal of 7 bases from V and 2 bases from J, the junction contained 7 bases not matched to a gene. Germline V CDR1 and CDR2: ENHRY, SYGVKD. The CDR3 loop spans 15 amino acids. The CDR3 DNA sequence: TGTGCCATCAAACGGATAGCGGGGGACACAGATACGCAGTATTTT. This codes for CAIKRIAGDTDTQYF.

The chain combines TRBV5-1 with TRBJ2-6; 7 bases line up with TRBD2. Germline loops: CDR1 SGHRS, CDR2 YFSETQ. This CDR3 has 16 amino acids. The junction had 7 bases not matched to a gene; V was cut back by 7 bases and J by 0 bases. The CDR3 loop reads CASGPTGGSGANVLTF. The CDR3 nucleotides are TGCGCCAGCGGTCCGACGGGGGGCTCTGGGGCCAACGTCCTGACTTTC.

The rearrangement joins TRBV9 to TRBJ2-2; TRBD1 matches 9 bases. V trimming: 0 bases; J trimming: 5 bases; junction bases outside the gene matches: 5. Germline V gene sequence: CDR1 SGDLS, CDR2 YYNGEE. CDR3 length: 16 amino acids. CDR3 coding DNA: TGTGCCAGCAGCGTAGTTGGGGACAGGGATACCGGGGAGCTGTTTTTT. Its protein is CASSVVGDRDTGELFF.

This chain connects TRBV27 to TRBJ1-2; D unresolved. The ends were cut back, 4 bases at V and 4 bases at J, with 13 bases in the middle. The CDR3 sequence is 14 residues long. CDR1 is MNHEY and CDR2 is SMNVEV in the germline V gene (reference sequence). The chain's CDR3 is CASSYIGTGYGYTF. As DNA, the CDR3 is TGTGCCAGCAGTTACATCGGTACGGGCTATGGCTACACCTTC.

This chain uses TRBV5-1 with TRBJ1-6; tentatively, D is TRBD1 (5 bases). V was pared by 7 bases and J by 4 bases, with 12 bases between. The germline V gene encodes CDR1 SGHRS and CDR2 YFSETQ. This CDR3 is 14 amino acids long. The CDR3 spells CASGEEGYNSPLHF. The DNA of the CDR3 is TGCGCCAGCGGGGAGGAGGGGTATAATTCACCCCTCCACTTT.